This TCR beta chain appears in the sequencing data of a study of T cell responses to AZD1222 COVID-19 vaccine. The table came from immunoSEQ multiplex PCR; TCRdb's copy has only in-frame clones and leaves some out. The sample has about 200,000 clones; 93% are singletons. For this clone: The target antigen is unknown.

Study observations and caveats: Targeting of unmutated variant regions was reportedly seen in nearly half of spike-specific TCRs. Donors were mostly white British, more females; clonal diversity possibly underestimated.

The junction had 10 bases not matched to a gene; V was cut back by 5 bases and J by 5 bases. This CDR3 comprises 15 residues. The germline CDR1 and CDR2 sequences are SGHNT and YENEEA. The specimen comprised peripheral blood, sampled 28 days after the second AZD1222 dose. This chain uses TRBV11-3 with TRBJ2-7; 9 bases line up with TRBD1. The receptor comes from an adult who received the AZD1222 COVID-19 vaccine. CDR3 bases: TGTGCCAGCAGCACCGGGACAGGGTATCTCCACGAGCAGTACTTC. Its translation: CASSTGTGYLHEQYF. Based on the CDR3 plus reference TRBV11-3 and TRBJ2-7, the full variable domain is EAGVVQSPRYKIIEKKQPVAFWCNPISGHNTLYWYLQNLGQGPELLIRYENEEAVDDSQLPKDRFSAERLKGVDSTLKIQPAELGDSAVYLCASSTGTGYLHEQYFGPGTRLTVT.